A selection of T cell receptor beta chains follows, all from one sample in a study of beta chain features in type 1 diabetes. Repertoires were generated with immunoSEQ multiplex PCR, while TCRdb's copy carries only in-frame clones and drops some. The sample lists hundreds of thousands of clones, less than 15% occurring once. Sequencing used naive CD4+ T cells from blood. These receptors all come from a woman aged 35 to 49 in good health. Each CDR3 is given with its conserved first and last residue. The D gene is left open where the match is weak. Part of the rows lack a size; the others show once, few, many or a class for expanded clones.

D	J	size	V	CDR3	DNA
.	TRBJ2-3	few	TRBV2	CASSDRRDTQYF	TGTGCCAGCAGTGATAGGAGAGATACGCAGTATTTT
TRBD2	TRBJ2-7	.	TRBV4-2	CASSQVERGKTEQYF	TGTGCCAGCAGTCAAGTAGAGCGGGGGAAGACGGAGCAGTACTTC
.	TRBJ2-2	.	TRBV18	CASSPIPRASTGELFF	TGTGCCAGCTCACCGATTCCCCGCGCAAGCACCGGGGAGCTGTTTTTT
TRBD2	TRBJ2-7	.	TRBV13	CASSFGGVSSYEQYF	TGTGCCAGCAGCTTTGGGGGGGTCTCGTCCTACGAGCAGTACTTC
.	TRBJ2-2	.	TRBV10-3	CAISGTGSNTGELFF	TGTGCCATCAGCGGAACAGGGTCCAACACCGGGGAGCTGTTTTTT
.	TRBJ1-1	few	TRBV18	CASSPGTTTEAFF	TGTGCCAGCTCACCGGGGACAACGACTGAAGCTTTCTTT
.	TRBJ2-3	few	TRBV7-2	CASSLALRDTQYF	TGTGCCAGCAGCTTAGCCCTGCGGGATACGCAGTATTTT
TRBD1	TRBJ1-5	few	TRBV2	CASSDTGEVQPQHF	TGTGCCAGCAGTGATACAGGGGAAGTCCAGCCCCAGCATTTT
.	TRBJ1-5	few	TRBV5-4	CASSTAGRPQHF	TGTGCCAGCAGCACAGCGGGGAGGCCCCAGCATTTT
.	TRBJ2-7	.	TRBV29-1	CSVEDRRGYEQYF	TGCAGCGTTGAAGATCGCAGAGGCTACGAGCAGTACTTC
TRBD1	TRBJ2-1	few	TRBV19	CASSTGTGSNEQFF	TGTGCCAGTAGTACCGGGACAGGGTCCAATGAGCAGTTCTTC
TRBD2	TRBJ2-7	.	TRBV6-5	CASSYGLAAYYEQYF	TGTGCCAGCAGTTACGGACTAGCGGCGTACTACGAGCAGTACTTC
.	TRBJ1-1	.	TRBV13	CASSLGLGGGRTEAFF	TGTGCCAGCAGCTTAGGGCTCGGGGGGGGACGCACTGAAGCTTTCTTT
.	TRBJ1-1	.	TRBV19	CASSILPGSAEAFF	TGTGCCAGTAGTATACTTCCCGGGAGCGCTGAAGCTTTCTTT
.	TRBJ2-2	.	TRBV7-6	CASSLAHGPGELFF	TGTGCCAGCAGCTTAGCGCATGGCCCCGGGGAGCTGTTTTTT
.	TRBJ1-2	few	TRBV25-1	CASSEVSGSAGYTF	TGTGCCAGCAGTGAGGTTAGCGGGTCTGCTGGCTACACCTTC
.	TRBJ1-1	.	TRBV29-1	CSVSSFVNTEAFF	TGCAGCGTCTCGAGCTTCGTGAACACTGAAGCTTTCTTT
.	TRBJ1-1	.	TRBV6-5	CASDEQLNTEAFF	TGTGCCAGCGATGAACAGCTGAACACTGAAGCTTTCTTT
TRBD1	TRBJ2-7	.	TRBV29-1	CSVEDLRVGSGQGHYEQYF	TGCAGCGTTGAAGATTTACGGGTAGGGTCAGGACAGGGTCATTACGAGCAGTACTTC
.	TRBJ1-4	.	TRBV7-9	CASSPGEKLFF	TGTGCCAGCAGCCCAGGTGAAAAACTGTTTTTT
TRBD2	TRBJ2-6	.	TRBV7-2	CASSWKAAGAGRSF	TGTGCCAGCAGCTGGAAGGCAGCGGGGGCCGGACGGTCTTTC